This T cell receptor (beta chain) was obtained from a study of high-grade serous ovarian cancer treatment subgroups. Sequencing was performed with immunoSEQ multiplex PCR; in TCRdb, only in-frame clones are kept and a portion is missing. This table has around 27,000 clones, about 81% appearing once. The ends were cut back, 2 bases at V and 4 bases at J, with 8 bases in the middle. Germline CDR1 SGHNT, CDR2 YENEEA. The CDR3 covers 13 residues. This clone has just one count. The tumor samples were collected prior to definitive surgery or chemotherapy. The genes are TRBV11-3 and TRBJ2-5, with D unclear. This clonotype originated in a human donor with high-grade serous ovarian cancer. The sequenced sample was tumor tissue. CDR3 protein: CASSLQDGETQYF. In DNA, the CDR3 is TGTGCCAGCAGCTTACAGGACGGAGAGACCCAGTACTTC.